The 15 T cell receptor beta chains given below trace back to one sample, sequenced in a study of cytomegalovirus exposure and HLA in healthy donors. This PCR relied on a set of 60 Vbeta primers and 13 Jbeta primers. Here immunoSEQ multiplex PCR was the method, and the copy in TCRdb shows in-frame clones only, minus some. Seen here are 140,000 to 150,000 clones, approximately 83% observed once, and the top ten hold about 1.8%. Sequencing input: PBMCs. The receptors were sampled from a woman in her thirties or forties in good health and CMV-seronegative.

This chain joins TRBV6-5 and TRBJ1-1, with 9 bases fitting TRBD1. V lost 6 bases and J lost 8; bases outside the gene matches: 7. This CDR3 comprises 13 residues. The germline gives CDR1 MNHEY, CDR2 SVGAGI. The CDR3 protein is CASRPLDRGEAFF. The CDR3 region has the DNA TGTGCCAGCAGACCACTTGACAGGGGGGAAGCTTTCTTT.

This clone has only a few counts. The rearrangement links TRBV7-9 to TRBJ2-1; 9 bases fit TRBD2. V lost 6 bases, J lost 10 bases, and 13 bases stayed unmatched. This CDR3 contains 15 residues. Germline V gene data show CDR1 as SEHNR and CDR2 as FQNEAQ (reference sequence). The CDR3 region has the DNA TGTGCCAGCAGTCCAACGGGACTAGCACTTGGGGAGCAGTTCTTC. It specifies CASSPTGLALGEQFF.

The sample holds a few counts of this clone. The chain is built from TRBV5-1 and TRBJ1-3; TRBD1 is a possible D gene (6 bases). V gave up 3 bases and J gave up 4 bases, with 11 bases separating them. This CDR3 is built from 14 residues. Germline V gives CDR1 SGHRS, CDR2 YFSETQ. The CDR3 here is CASSYGTTGNTIYF. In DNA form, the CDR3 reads TGCGCCAGCAGCTACGGGACAACCGGAAACACCATATATTTT. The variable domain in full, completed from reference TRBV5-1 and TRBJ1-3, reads KAGVTQTPRYLIKTRGQQVTLSCSPISGHRSVSWYQQTPGQGLQFLFEYFSETQRNKGNFPGRFSGRQFSNSRSEMNVSTLELGDSALYLCASSYGTTGNTIYFGEGSWLTVV.

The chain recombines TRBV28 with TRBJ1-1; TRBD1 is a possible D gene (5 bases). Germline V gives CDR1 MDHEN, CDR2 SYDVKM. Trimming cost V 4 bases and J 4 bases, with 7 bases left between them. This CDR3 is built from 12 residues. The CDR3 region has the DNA TGTGCCAGCAGTTGGGGCAGCACTGAAGCTTTCTTT. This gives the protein CASSWGSTEAFF.

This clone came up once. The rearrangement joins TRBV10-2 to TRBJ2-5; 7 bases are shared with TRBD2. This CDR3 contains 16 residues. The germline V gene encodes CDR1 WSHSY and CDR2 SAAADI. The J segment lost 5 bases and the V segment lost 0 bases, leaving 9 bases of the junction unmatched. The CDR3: CASSESRGIGEETQYF. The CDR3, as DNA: TGCGCCAGCAGTGAGTCGCGGGGGATAGGGGAGGAGACCCAGTACTTC.

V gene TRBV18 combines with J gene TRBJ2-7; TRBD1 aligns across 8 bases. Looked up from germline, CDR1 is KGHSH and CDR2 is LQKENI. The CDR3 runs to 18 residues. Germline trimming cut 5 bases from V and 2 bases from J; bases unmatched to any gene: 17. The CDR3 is CASSSSRRGRRSTYEQYF. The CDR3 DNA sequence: TGTGCCAGCTCATCATCCCGCAGGGGGCGGAGGTCTACCTACGAGCAGTACTTC.

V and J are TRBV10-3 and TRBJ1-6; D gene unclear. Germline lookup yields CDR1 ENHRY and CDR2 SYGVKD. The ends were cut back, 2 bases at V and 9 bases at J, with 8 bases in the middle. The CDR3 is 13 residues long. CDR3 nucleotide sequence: TGTGCCATCAGTGAGATAGGGAGTTCACCCCTCCACTTT. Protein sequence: CAISEIGSSPLHF.

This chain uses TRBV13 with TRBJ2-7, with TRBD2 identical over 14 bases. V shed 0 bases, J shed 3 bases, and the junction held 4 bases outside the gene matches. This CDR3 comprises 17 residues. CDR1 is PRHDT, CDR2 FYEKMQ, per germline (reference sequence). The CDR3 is CASSLGTSGRDHYEQYF. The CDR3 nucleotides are TGTGCCAGCAGCTTAGGGACTAGCGGGAGGGATCACTACGAGCAGTACTTC.

The CDR3 here is CASSPAPDRAHEQYF. Written as DNA, the CDR3 is TGTGCCAGCAGCCCAGCGCCGGACAGGGCCCACGAGCAGTACTTC. This chain connects TRBV11-3 to TRBJ2-7, with 8 bases matching TRBD1. The germline gives CDR1 SGHNT, CDR2 YENEEA. CDR3 length: 15 amino acids. The V and J ends lost 5 bases and 5 bases, in that order; junction bases with no gene match: 11.

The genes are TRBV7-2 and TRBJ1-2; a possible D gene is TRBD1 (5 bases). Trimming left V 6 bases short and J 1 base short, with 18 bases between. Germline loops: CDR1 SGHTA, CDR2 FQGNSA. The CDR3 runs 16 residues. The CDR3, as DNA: TGTGCCAGCAGACCGGGACTATCCCACTTTAACTATGGCTACACCTTC. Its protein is CASRPGLSHFNYGYTF.

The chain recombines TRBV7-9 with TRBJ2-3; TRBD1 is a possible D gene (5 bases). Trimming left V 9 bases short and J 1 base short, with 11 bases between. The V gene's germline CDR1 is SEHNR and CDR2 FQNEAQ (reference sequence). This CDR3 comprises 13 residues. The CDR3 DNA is TGTGCCAGTAGAGTAGGGGGCACAGATACGCAGTATTTT. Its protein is CASRVGGTDTQYF.

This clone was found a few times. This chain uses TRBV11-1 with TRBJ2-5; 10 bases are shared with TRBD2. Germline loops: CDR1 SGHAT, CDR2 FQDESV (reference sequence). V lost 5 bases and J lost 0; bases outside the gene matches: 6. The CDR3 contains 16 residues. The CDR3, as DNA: TGTGCCAGCAGCCCCTTAGCGGGAGGTTACCAAGAGACCCAGTACTTC. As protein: CASSPLAGGYQETQYF.

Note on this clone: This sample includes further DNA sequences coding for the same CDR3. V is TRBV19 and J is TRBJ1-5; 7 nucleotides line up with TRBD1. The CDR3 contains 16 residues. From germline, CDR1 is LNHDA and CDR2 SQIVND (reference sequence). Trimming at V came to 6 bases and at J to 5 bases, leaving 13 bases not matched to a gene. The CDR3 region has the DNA TGTGCCAGTAGCACAAGGACAGGCCAGGGCCATCAGCCCCAGCATTTT. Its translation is CASSTRTGQGHQPQHF.

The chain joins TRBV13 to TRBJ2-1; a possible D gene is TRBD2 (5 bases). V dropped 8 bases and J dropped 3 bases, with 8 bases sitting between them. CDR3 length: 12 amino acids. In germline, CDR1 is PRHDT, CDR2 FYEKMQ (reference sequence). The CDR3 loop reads CASRSDYNEQFF. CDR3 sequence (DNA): TGTGCCAGCCGTAGCGACTACAATGAGCAGTTCTTC.

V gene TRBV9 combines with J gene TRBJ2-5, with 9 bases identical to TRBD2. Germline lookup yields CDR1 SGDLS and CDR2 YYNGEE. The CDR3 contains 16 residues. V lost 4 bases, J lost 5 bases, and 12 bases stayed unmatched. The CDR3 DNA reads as TGTGCCAGCAGCCCCTCGCGGGGGGGTCTCGAGGAGACCCAGTACTTC. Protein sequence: CASSPSRGGLEETQYF.